The 22 T cell receptor beta chains in this list originate from one sample, sequenced in a study of cytomegalovirus exposure and HLA in healthy donors (TCRdb year 2017). Library prep was done by the immunoSEQ multiplex PCR assay. A mixture of 60 forward primers for TCR Vbeta segments and 13 reverse primers for TCR Jbeta segments was used in the multiplex PCR. TCRdb provides this immuneACCESS table in a form limited to in-frame rearrangements. Some clones are lacking; in checked studies, under half of them reflect an unresolved V gene, and why the rest are absent is not known. For this sample there are tens of thousands of clones; 65% to 80% appear just once. The top ten hold about 14% of the sample. What was sequenced was PBMCs. These receptors all come from a woman aged 45-59 years in good health and CMV-seropositive.

This clone was counted only a few times. V usage is TRBV2 and J usage is TRBJ2-1; no firm D call. The V gene lost 4 bases and the J gene lost 12 bases, with 10 bases spanning the gap. The length of the CDR3 is 11 residues. Germline V gives CDR1 SNHLY, CDR2 FYNNEI. CDR3 DNA: TGTGCCAGCAGTGCTCGCGGTGGGCAGTTCTTC. Amino acids: CASSARGGQFF.

In this sample, this clone turned up a few times. V gene TRBV4-1 combines with J gene TRBJ2-2; 8 bases fit TRBD2. The CDR3 length is 18 residues. CDR1 is MGHRA, CDR2 YSYEKL, per germline. Trimming took 0 bases from V and 3 from J; bases not matched to a gene: 9. DNA for the CDR3: TGCGCCAGCAGCCAAGATCAGAGGGCGGGAGGCCACACCGGGGAGCTGTTTTTT. This sequence encodes CASSQDQRAGGHTGELFF.

The chain combines TRBV27 with TRBJ2-1; 7 nucleotides agree with TRBD2. The germline gives CDR1 MNHEY, CDR2 SMNVEV (reference sequence). Germline trimming cut 0 bases from V and 11 bases from J; bases unmatched to any gene: 4. This CDR3 spans 13 amino acids. CDR3: CASSLSRGTKQFF. CDR3 bases: TGTGCCAGCAGTTTATCTCGCGGGACTAAGCAGTTCTTC.

The rearrangement uses TRBV9 and TRBJ2-7; D is perhaps TRBD2 (6 bases). The CDR3 consists of 14 residues. The V end was cut by 3 bases, the J end by 7 bases, with 17 bases between. Germline V gene data show CDR1 as SGDLS and CDR2 as YYNGEE. CDR3: CASSASGGAREQYF. In DNA, the CDR3 is TGTGCCAGCAGCGCCTCTGGCGGGGCGAGGGAGCAGTACTTC.

This clone was detected only a few times. This rearrangement joins TRBV7-9 to TRBJ1-2; unclear D gene. This CDR3 region has 12 residues. Germline lookup yields CDR1 SEHNR and CDR2 FQNEAQ (reference sequence). V was clipped by 1 base and J by 8 bases, with 8 bases between them. The CDR3 coding sequence is TGTGCCAGCAGCTTAGGGGAGGGAGGCTACACCTTC. This translates into CASSLGEGGYTF. The whole variable domain, filled in from reference TRBV7-9 and TRBJ1-2, reads DTGVSQNPRHKITKRGQNVTFRCDPISEHNRLYWYRQTLGQGPEFLTYFQNEAQLEKSRLLSDRFSAERPKGSFSTLEIQRTEQGDSAMYLCASSLGEGGYTFGSGTRLTVV.

This sequence joins TRBV5-5 and TRBJ2-7; 7 bases map to TRBD1. Losses at the gene ends were 3 bases for V and 4 bases for J; bases not matched to a gene: 10. This CDR3 region has 15 residues. Per germline, CDR1 SGHKS and CDR2 YYEKEE (reference sequence). The CDR3 DNA sequence: TGTGCCAGCAGCTCCTCCGGGACAGCCTTGTACGAGCAGTACTTC. It encodes CASSSSGTALYEQYF.

This clone was counted a single time. The rearrangement uses TRBV2 and TRBJ2-3; maybe TRBD1 (5 bases). Per germline, CDR1 SNHLY and CDR2 FYNNEI. This CDR3 has 14 residues. V was clipped by 0 bases and J by 8 bases, with 12 bases between them. The CDR3 nucleotides are TGTGCCAGCAGTGAAGCCCGCCTAAGGGGTACGCAGTATTTT. It yields the protein CASSEARLRGTQYF.

The V call is TRBV5-1, the J call TRBJ1-3, with D perhaps matching TRBD1 (6 bases). There are 15 residues in the CDR3. Germline V gene lookup returns CDR1 SGHRS and CDR2 YFSETQ. V lost 4 bases, J lost 7 bases, and 18 bases lay in between. The CDR3 spells CASSTTGPPANTIYF. The DNA for the CDR3 is TGCGCCAGCAGCACCACAGGGCCCCCGGCTAACACCATATATTTT.

J is TRBJ2-1 and V is TRBV7-6, with 12 bases matching TRBD2. The germline V gene has CDR1 SGHVS and CDR2 FNYEAQ. V lost 6 bases to trimming and J lost 4 bases; unmatched junction nucleotides: 10. The CDR3 is made up of 17 amino acids. This CDR3 is CASSRRTSGAIYNEQFF. The CDR3 DNA sequence: TGTGCCAGCAGTCGAAGGACTAGCGGGGCCATTTACAATGAGCAGTTCTTC.

This sequence joins TRBV9 and TRBJ2-1; D call uncertain. Between the trimmed V and J ends, which lost 3 bases and 2 bases, there was a span of 9 bases. Germline assignment: CDR1 SGDLS and CDR2 YYNGEE. CDR3 length equals 14 residues. The CDR3 DNA sequence: TGTGCCAGCAGCGCATCCGCGGCCTACAATGAGCAGTTCTTC. As protein: CASSASAAYNEQFF.

In its sample, this clone was seen a few times. The V gene is TRBV7-9, the J gene TRBJ2-1, with 10 bases identical to TRBD2. The CDR3 is 16 amino acids. Germline V lookup: CDR1 SEHNR, CDR2 FQNEAQ (reference sequence). J gave up 9 bases and V 3 bases, and 11 bases lay outside the gene matches. CDR3 residues: CASSLYRLAGEGEQFF. The CDR3 DNA is TGTGCCAGCAGCTTGTATCGGCTAGCGGGAGAGGGTGAGCAGTTCTTC.

The chain joins TRBV4-1 to TRBJ2-5; 8 bases are shared with TRBD1. Trimming at V came to 1 base and at J to 4 bases, leaving 11 bases not matched to a gene. This CDR3 has 17 amino acids. CDR1 is MGHRA and CDR2 is YSYEKL in the germline V gene. CDR3 loop: CASSQGDRLGVGETQYF. DNA of the CDR3: TGCGCCAGCAGCCAAGGGGACAGGTTAGGAGTCGGAGAGACCCAGTACTTC.

The chain joins TRBV7-8 to TRBJ2-7, with no clear D. The CDR3 contains 12 residues. V was shortened by 5 bases and J by 2 bases, with 7 bases between the two germline ends. Germline V gene lookup returns CDR1 SGHVS and CDR2 FQNEAQ. For the CDR3, the DNA is TGTGCCAGCAGCCGTACTGCCTACGAGCAGTACTTC. Translation gives CASSRTAYEQYF.

This chain links TRBV6-5 with TRBJ1-6; TRBD1 matches 8 bases. This CDR3 spans 15 amino acids. J gave up 10 bases and V 1 base, and 6 bases lay outside the gene matches. Germline V gene lookup returns CDR1 MNHEY and CDR2 SVGAGI. The CDR3 loop is CASSYLGQEGSPLHF. The CDR3 DNA is TGTGCCAGCAGTTACTTGGGACAGGAGGGCTCACCCCTCCACTTT.

This clone was counted once. For the CDR3, the DNA is TGCGCCAGCAGCCAAGATTCACTAGCGGGCGACGAGCAGTACTTC. Its translation is CASSQDSLAGDEQYF. V usage is TRBV4-3 and J usage is TRBJ2-7, with 9 bases that match TRBD2. CDR1 is LGHNA and CDR2 is YSLEER in the germline V gene. The V gene end was trimmed by 0 bases and the J gene end by 5 bases; junction bases not matched to a gene: 5. This CDR3 has 15 residues.

This clone was seen a few times. The chain employs TRBV5-1 and TRBJ2-2; D uncertain. V gave up 3 bases and J gave up 10 bases, with 13 bases separating them. Looked up from germline, CDR1 is SGHRS and CDR2 is YFSETQ. This CDR3 contains 13 residues. This CDR3 is CASSYHSWPELFF. The CDR3 bases are TGCGCCAGCAGCTATCACAGTTGGCCGGAGCTGTTTTTT. Looking up the rest from reference TRBV5-1 and TRBJ2-2 gives the full variable domain: KAGVTQTPRYLIKTRGQQVTLSCSPISGHRSVSWYQQTPGQGLQFLFEYFSETQRNKGNFPGRFSGRQFSNSRSEMNVSTLELGDSALYLCASSYHSWPELFFGEGSRLTVL.

The chain employs TRBV7-9 and TRBJ2-7; maybe TRBD1 (6 bases). Trimming removed 8 bases from V and 0 bases from J, with 8 bases in between. This CDR3 contains 12 residues. Germline V gives CDR1 SEHNR, CDR2 FQNEAQ (reference sequence). Here the CDR3 DNA reads TGTGCCAGCCAGGGGCACTCCTACGAGCAGTACTTC. This encodes CASQGHSYEQYF.

The chain has TRBV19 and TRBJ2-3; 11 nucleotides align to TRBD2. Germline lookup yields CDR1 LNHDA and CDR2 SQIVND (reference sequence). V gave up 10 bases and J gave up 5 bases; unmatched junction bases: 8. The CDR3 consists of 14 residues. Here the CDR3 reads CATSVGLAEDTQYF. DNA of the CDR3: TGTGCCACCTCAGTGGGACTAGCGGAAGATACGCAGTATTTT.

The chain joins TRBV9 to TRBJ2-3; 8 bases line up with TRBD2. The germline V gene has CDR1 SGDLS and CDR2 YYNGEE. J gave up 2 bases and V 0 bases, and 2 bases lay outside the gene matches. This CDR3 has 15 amino acids. Here the CDR3 DNA reads TGTGCCAGCAGCGTAGGTAGCGGGGTCACAGATACGCAGTATTTT. Translating gives CASSVGSGVTDTQYF.

This clone was seen only a few times. Germline is not matched at one junction end, which may reflect a read error. J is TRBJ1-1 and V is TRBV19; no definite D call. The germline CDR1 and CDR2 sequences are LNHDA and SQIVND (reference sequence). This CDR3 spans 15 amino acids. The chain's CDR3 is CACRRVHDQNTEAFF. For the CDR3, the DNA is TGTGCCTGTAGGAGGGTTCACGACCAGAACACTGAAGCTTTCTTT.

The genes are TRBV5-1 and TRBJ2-1, with D tentatively TRBD1 (5 bases). This CDR3 is built from 16 residues. The V gene lost 0 bases and the J gene lost 2 bases, with 12 bases spanning the gap. Per germline, CDR1 SGHRS and CDR2 YFSETQ. Here the CDR3 reads CASSLDGAPPYNEQFF. The CDR3 DNA reads TGCGCCAGCAGCTTGGATGGGGCCCCCCCCTACAATGAGCAGTTCTTC.

The chain links TRBV11-2 to TRBJ2-1; 10 bases fit TRBD2. The J segment lost 2 bases and the V segment lost 1 base, leaving 5 bases of the junction unmatched. The CDR3 contains 17 residues. The germline gives CDR1 SGHAT, CDR2 FQNNGV. DNA for the CDR3: TGTGCCAGCAGCTTAGGGACTAGCGGAGGTGCCTACAATGAGCAGTTCTTC. This sequence encodes CASSLGTSGGAYNEQFF. The full variable domain, in which reference TRBV11-2 and TRBJ2-1 provide the parts outside the CDR3, is EAGVAQSPRYKIIEKRQSVAFWCNPISGHATLYWYQQILGQGPKLLIQFQNNGVVDDSQLPKDRFSAERLKGVDSTLKIQPAKLEDSAVYLCASSLGTSGGAYNEQFFGPGTRLTVL.